A single sample is the source of the 18 T cell receptor beta chains below, sequenced in a study of response to subunit inactivated influenza vaccine. TCRdb re-analysed the RT-PCR reads in MiXCR, keeping a single row per CDR3 protein. In the table there are a few hundred thousand distinct CDR3 sequences, 11% to 15% of which are singletons. The specimen comprised PBMCs from blood, sampled approximately 13 days after vaccination. The receptor source for this set is a man aged 45-60 years who received an inactivated influenza vaccine.

The rearrangement links TRBV6-5 to TRBJ2-3, with TRBD2 matching 14 bases. The ends lost 4 bases at V and 4 bases at J; junction bases unmatched: 4. Germline loops: CDR1 MNHEY, CDR2 SVGAGI. The CDR3 spans 16 residues. CDR3 DNA sequence: TGTGCCAGCAGTTGGGGACTAGCGGGAGCTTCAGATACGCAGTATTTT. It yields the protein CASSWGLAGASDTQYF.

V gene TRBV9 combines with J gene TRBJ2-4, with D perhaps TRBD2 (7 bases). The V end lost 0 bases, the J end lost 1 base, and 11 bases lay between the germline ends. The CDR3 extends over 16 amino acids. CDR1 is SGDLS, CDR2 YYNGEE, per germline. The CDR3: CASSVDPGGAKNIQYF. For the CDR3, the DNA is TGTGCCAGCAGCGTAGACCCGGGGGGCGCCAAAAACATTCAGTACTTC.

This clonotype has a handful of counts. The chain joins TRBV6-5 to TRBJ1-1, with a weak D call TRBD1 (5 bases). The germline CDR1 and CDR2 sequences are MNHEY and SVGAGI. Trimming removed 4 bases from V and 2 bases from J, with 11 bases in between. The CDR3 is 14 amino acids. CDR3 sequence reads: CASSFRQTNTEAFF. In DNA form, the CDR3 reads TGTGCCAGCAGTTTCCGACAGACCAACACTGAAGCTTTCTTT.

The chain links TRBV28 to TRBJ1-5; D perhaps matches TRBD1 (6 bases). V was pared by 4 bases and J by 10 bases, with 17 bases between. The germline V gene encodes CDR1 MDHEN and CDR2 SYDVKM. This CDR3 contains 14 residues. The CDR3 sequence: CASSSGSQGFPQHF. CDR3 nucleotide sequence: TGTGCCAGCAGTTCCGGCTCGCAGGGGTTCCCCCAGCATTTT.

This sequence joins TRBV5-5 and TRBJ2-7; possibly TRBD1 for D (5 bases). The V gene's germline CDR1 is SGHKS and CDR2 YYEKEE (reference sequence). Trimming left V 0 bases short and J 2 bases short, with 9 bases between. The CDR3 is 14 residues long. The CDR3 DNA follows: TGTGCCAGCAGCTTGGAAAGACAGACCTACGAGCAGTACTTC. Translation: CASSLERQTYEQYF.

This clonotype was detected only a few times. The chain has TRBV6-2 or TRBV6-3 and TRBJ2-1; perhaps TRBD2 as D (5 bases). The CDR3 is 16 amino acids. V gave up 4 bases and J gave up 0 bases, with 13 bases separating them. Per germline, CDR1 MNHEY and CDR2 SVGEGT. CDR3 residues: CASSSELVSSYNEQFF. The CDR3 region has the DNA TGTGCCAGCAGTTCCGAACTAGTGAGCTCCTACAATGAGCAGTTCTTC.

The rearrangement links TRBV15 to TRBJ2-5, with 8 positions matching TRBD2. The germline V gene has CDR1 LNHNV and CDR2 YYDKDF (reference sequence). The ends lost 4 bases at V and 6 bases at J; junction bases unmatched: 13. The CDR3 loop spans 16 amino acids. CDR3 nucleotide sequence: TGTGCCACCAGCAAGCAAAATCCGGGGGGGACAAAGACCCAGTACTTC. Translated, it gives CATSKQNPGGTKTQYF.

The chain has TRBV20-1 and TRBJ2-5; TRBD2 agrees at 7 bases. The length of the CDR3 is 15 residues. V was pared by 6 bases and J by 1 base, with 11 bases of the junction left unmatched. Germline assignment: CDR1 DFQATT and CDR2 SNEGSKA (reference sequence). The CDR3 region has the DNA TGCAGTGCCGACGCCGGGACTATCAGCCAAGAGACCCAGTACTTC. It is translated as CSADAGTISQETQYF.

The table lists this clonotype with many counts. CDR3: CASSLVGSGGPAINEQFF. The CDR3, as DNA: TGTGCCAGCAGCTTAGTAGGTAGCGGGGGCCCGGCAATCAATGAGCAGTTCTTC. This chain links TRBV11-2 with TRBJ2-1; 9 bases fit TRBD2. This CDR3 spans 18 amino acids. The germline V gene encodes CDR1 SGHAT and CDR2 FQNNGV. V lost 1 base, J lost 6 bases, and 13 bases stayed unmatched. Supplemented by reference TRBV11-2 and TRBJ2-1, the full variable domain reads EAGVAQSPRYKIIEKRQSVAFWCNPISGHATLYWYQQILGQGPKLLIQFQNNGVVDDSQLPKDRFSAERLKGVDSTLKIQPAKLEDSAVYLCASSLVGSGGPAINEQFFGPGTRLTVL.

The chain is built from TRBV5-1 and TRBJ2-7; no reliable D call. Germline assignment: CDR1 SGHRS and CDR2 YFSETQ. CDR3 length: 14 amino acids. The V and J ends lost 0 bases and 2 bases respectively, with 9 bases between them. The CDR3 here is CASSLVGYTYEQYF. The CDR3 DNA is TGCGCCAGCAGCTTGGTAGGGTACACCTACGAGCAGTACTTC.

The chain recombines TRBV29-1 with TRBJ1-1; TRBD1 might be the D (6 bases). CDR1 is SQVTM and CDR2 is ANQGSEA in the germline V gene. CDR3 length: 15 amino acids. V shed 7 bases and J shed 3 bases, with 21 bases lying between them. DNA of the CDR3: TGCAGCGGTCGAAGGGAGGGGGGGGGCGACACTGAAGCTTTCTTT. Translated, it gives CSGRREGGGDTEAFF.

V usage is TRBV29-1 and J usage is TRBJ2-6; D may be TRBD2 (5 bases). CDR3 size: 15 residues. Trimming removed 6 bases from V and 0 bases from J, with 12 bases in between. The germline CDR1 and CDR2 sequences are SQVTM and ANQGSEA. CDR3 DNA: TGCAGCGTACGAGTAGGAGGCTCTGGGGCCAACGTCCTGACTTTC. It encodes CSVRVGGSGANVLTF.

There are many counts of this clonotype. The genes are TRBV7-2 and TRBJ2-5; D uncertain. Trimming stripped 0 bases from V and 5 bases from J, with 10 bases between. The CDR3 is 14 amino acids. The germline V gene has CDR1 SGHTA and CDR2 FQGNSA. CDR3 in DNA: TGTGCCAGCAGCTTAGCCCTCGGCGTGGAGACCCAGTACTTC. Protein sequence: CASSLALGVETQYF.

J is TRBJ2-7 and V is TRBV11-2; 8 bases match TRBD2. Per the germline V gene, CDR1 is SGHAT and CDR2 is FQNNGV. This CDR3 is 15 amino acids long. After removal of 7 bases from V and 8 bases from J, the junction contained 16 bases not matched to a gene. CDR3 protein: CASNLLRTSTRQQYF. The DNA of the CDR3 is TGTGCCAGCAACCTCCTCCGGACTAGCACCCGTCAGCAGTACTTC.

This clonotype has a handful of counts. V and J are TRBV4-1 and TRBJ2-1; TRBD2 matches 9 bases. The CDR3 is 17 amino acids. Germline V gene data show CDR1 as MGHRA and CDR2 as YSYEKL. With V trimmed by 0 bases and J by 5 bases, 8 bases remained unmatched. CDR3 sequence: CASSQEGWRGGDNEQFF. CDR3 bases: TGCGCCAGCAGCCAAGAGGGATGGCGGGGGGGCGACAATGAGCAGTTCTTC.

As DNA, the CDR3 is TGTGCCAGCAGTTTCAAGGGACGGCTCAAAAACATTCAGTACTTC. Its protein product is CASSFKGRLKNIQYF. The chain is built from TRBV12-3 or TRBV12-4 and TRBJ2-4; D may be TRBD1 or TRBD2 (5 bases each). The V gene lost 3 bases and the J gene lost 3 bases, with 12 bases spanning the gap. There are 15 residues in the CDR3.

The J gene is TRBJ2-7, the V gene TRBV6-2 or TRBV6-3, with TRBD1 identical over 8 bases. With V trimmed by 0 bases and J by 4 bases, 11 bases remained unmatched. This CDR3 region has 17 residues. The germline gives CDR1 MNHEY, CDR2 SVGEGT. CDR3 loop: CASSYSSRGPIEYEQYF. The CDR3 DNA reads as TGTGCCAGCAGTTACTCATCCAGGGGGCCTATAGAGTACGAGCAGTACTTC.

The chain employs TRBV24-1 and TRBJ2-3, with 9 bases fitting TRBD1. The V and J ends lost 7 bases and 0 bases, in that order; junction bases with no gene match: 1. This CDR3 comprises 14 residues. Germline V gene data show CDR1 as KGHDR and CDR2 as SFDVKD. Written as DNA, the CDR3 is TGTGCCACCAGGGGACAGGGTAGCACAGATACGCAGTATTTT. The encoded protein is CATRGQGSTDTQYF.